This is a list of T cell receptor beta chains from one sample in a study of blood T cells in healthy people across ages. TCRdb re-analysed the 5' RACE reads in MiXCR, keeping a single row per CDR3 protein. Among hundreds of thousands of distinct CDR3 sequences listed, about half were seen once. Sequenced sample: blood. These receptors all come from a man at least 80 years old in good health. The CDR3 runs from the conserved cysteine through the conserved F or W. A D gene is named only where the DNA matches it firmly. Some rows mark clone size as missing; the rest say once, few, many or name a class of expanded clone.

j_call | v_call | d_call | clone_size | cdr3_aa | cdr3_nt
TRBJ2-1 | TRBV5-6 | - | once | CASSHPVGGRNNEQFF | TGTGCCAGCAGCCACCCTGTGGGGGGACGAAACAATGAGCAGTTCTTC
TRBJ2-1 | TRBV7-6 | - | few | CASSRRGSYNEQFF | TGTGCCAGCAGCCGTAGAGGGTCCTACAATGAGCAGTTCTTC
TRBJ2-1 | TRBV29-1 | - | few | CSTASLYNEQFF | TGCAGCACCGCAAGTCTGTACAATGAGCAGTTCTTC
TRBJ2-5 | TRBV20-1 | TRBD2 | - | CSVSGRVQETQYF | TGCAGTGTTTCCGGGAGGGTCCAAGAGACCCAGTACTTC
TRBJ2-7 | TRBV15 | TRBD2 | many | CATSTAGLATITWGNEQYF | TGTGCCACCAGCACCGCAGGACTAGCGACCATCACCTGGGGGAACGAGCAGTACTTC
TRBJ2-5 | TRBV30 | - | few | CAWSVTSQETQYF | TGTGCCTGGAGTGTAACAAGTCAAGAGACCCAGTACTTC
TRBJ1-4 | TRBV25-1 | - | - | CASSDGGGVREKLFF | TGTGCCAGCAGTGATGGTGGGGGAGTTCGTGAAAAACTGTTTTTT
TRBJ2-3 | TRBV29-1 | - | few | CSIEEGGSQADTQYF | TGCAGCATTGAAGAGGGGGGGAGTCAGGCAGATACGCAGTATTTT
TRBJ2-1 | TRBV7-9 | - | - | CASSLGRAEFSYNEQFF | TGTGCCAGCAGCTTGGGACGGGCGGAGTTCTCCTACAATGAGCAGTTCTTC
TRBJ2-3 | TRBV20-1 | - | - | CSARSGRGGGTDTQYF | TGCAGTGCTAGAAGCGGAAGGGGCGGAGGCACAGATACGCAGTATTTT
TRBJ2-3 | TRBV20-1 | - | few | CSASRTAVDTQYF | TGCAGTGCTTCTCGGACCGCGGTGGATACGCAGTATTTT
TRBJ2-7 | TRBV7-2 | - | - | CASSWGGYEQYF | TGTGCCAGCAGTTGGGGTGGCTACGAGCAGTACTTC
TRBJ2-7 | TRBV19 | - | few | CASSIQGGNEQYF | TGTGCCAGTAGTATACAGGGGGGGAACGAGCAGTACTTC
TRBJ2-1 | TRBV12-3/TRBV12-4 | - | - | CASSSGAGEQFF | TGTGCCAGCAGTTCCGGAGCGGGTGAGCAGTTCTTC
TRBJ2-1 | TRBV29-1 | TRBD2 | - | CSVPLAGVGEQFF | TGCAGCGTCCCGCTAGCGGGAGTTGGCGAGCAGTTCTTC
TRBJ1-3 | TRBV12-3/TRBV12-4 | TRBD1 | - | CASSFHATGQGARNTIYF | TGTGCCAGCAGTTTCCATGCCACAGGACAGGGGGCTCGAAACACCATATATTTT
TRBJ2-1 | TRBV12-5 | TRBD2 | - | CANDTRGTSRYNEQFF | TGTGCTAACGACACGAGGGGGACTAGCAGATACAATGAGCAGTTCTTC
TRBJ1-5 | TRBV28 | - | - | CASSRSNSDQPQHF | TGTGCCAGCAGTAGATCCAACAGCGATCAGCCCCAGCATTTT
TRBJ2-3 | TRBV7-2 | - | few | CASSFRFRGSSHPDTQYF | TGTGCCAGCAGCTTTAGGTTTCGGGGATCATCCCACCCAGATACGCAGTATTTT
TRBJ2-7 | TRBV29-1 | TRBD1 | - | CSVGLQGDEQYF | TGCAGCGTTGGGCTACAGGGGGACGAGCAGTACTTC
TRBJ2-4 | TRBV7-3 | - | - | CASSAEGGMGVRNIQYF | TGTGCCAGCAGCGCAGAGGGGGGGATGGGGGTAAGAAACATTCAGTACTTC
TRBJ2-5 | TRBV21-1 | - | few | CASSKVMSGGMGETQYF | TGTGCCAGCAGCAAAGTAATGAGTGGGGGGATGGGGGAGACCCAGTACTTC
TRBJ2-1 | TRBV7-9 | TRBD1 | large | CASISGTGGGWGPLNEQFF | TGTGCCAGCATCTCCGGGACAGGGGGTGGATGGGGGCCTCTTAATGAGCAGTTCTTC
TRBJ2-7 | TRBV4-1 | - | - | CASSQDGARSSYEQYF | TGCGCCAGCAGCCAAGATGGGGCCAGATCATCCTACGAGCAGTACTTC
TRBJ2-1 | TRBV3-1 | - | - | CASSQDQGYSSYNEQFF | TGTGCCAGCAGCCAAGATCAAGGGTACAGCTCCTACAATGAGCAGTTCTTC
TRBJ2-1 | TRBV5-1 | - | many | CASSFERAGEQFF | TGCGCCAGCAGCTTTGAAAGGGCGGGGGAGCAGTTCTTC
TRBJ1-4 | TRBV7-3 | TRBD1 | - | CASGRGQGEKLFF | TGTGCCAGCGGCCGGGGACAGGGTGAAAAACTGTTTTTT
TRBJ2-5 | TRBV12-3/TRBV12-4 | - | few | CASSPIDGETQYF | TGTGCCAGCAGCCCTATTGATGGGGAGACCCAGTACTTC
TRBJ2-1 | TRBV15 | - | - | CATSDYGGPYNGQFF | TGTGCCACCAGCGACTACGGAGGGCCTTACAATGGGCAGTTCTTC
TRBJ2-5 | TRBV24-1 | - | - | CATSQTGAGQETQYF | TGTGCCACCAGCCAGACGGGGGCAGGCCAAGAGACCCAGTACTTC
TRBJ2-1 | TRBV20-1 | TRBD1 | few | CSARERTGTNEQFF | TGCAGTGCTAGAGAGAGGACAGGGACTAATGAGCAGTTCTTC
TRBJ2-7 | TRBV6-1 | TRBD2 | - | CASSTRGLAGEITLREQYF | TGTGCCAGCAGTACCCGGGGACTAGCGGGGGAGATTACCCTACGAGAGCAGTACTTC